The 20 T cell receptor beta chains given below trace back to one sample, sequenced in a study of identical twins. MiXCR, applied by TCRdb to the 5' RACE reads, yields one record per CDR3 protein. This repertoire shows 500,000 to 700,000 distinct CDR3 sequences, 7.1% found once; its top ten account for 1.5% to 2%. This sample also belongs to another study, concerning yellow fever vaccine responses in identical twins.

Input material: PBMCs. These receptors came from a woman between 18 and 29 years old in good health.

The chain carries TRBV11-2 and TRBJ1-6; perhaps TRBD1 as D (5 bases). V was shortened by 7 bases and J by 7 bases, with 14 bases between the two germline ends. In germline, CDR1 is SGHAT, CDR2 FQNNGV. The CDR3 spans 14 residues. CDR3 coding DNA: TGTGCCAGCACTAGGGGAGGCCCCAATTCACCCCTCCACTTT. Its protein product is CASTRGGPNSPLHF.

This clonotype turned up a few times. J is TRBJ2-5 and V is TRBV20-1; 11 nucleotides line up with TRBD2. Per germline, CDR1 DFQATT and CDR2 SNEGSKA (reference sequence). The J segment lost 4 bases and the V segment lost 7 bases, leaving 2 bases of the junction unmatched. The CDR3 is 12 residues long. The CDR3: CSVLAGGETQYF. CDR3 DNA: TGCAGTGTCCTAGCGGGAGGAGAGACCCAGTACTTC.

The J gene is TRBJ1-2, the V gene TRBV3-1, with D perhaps TRBD1 (5 bases). The CDR3 is 12 residues long. V was cut by 2 bases and J by 8 bases, with 9 bases left in between. Germline CDR1 LGHDT, CDR2 YNNKEL (reference sequence). Written as DNA, the CDR3 is TGTGCCAGCAGCCAATTTCAGGGCGGCTACACCTTC. Its translation is CASSQFQGGYTF.

The rearrangement uses TRBV28 and TRBJ2-3, with TRBD2 matching 7 bases. The J segment lost 8 bases and the V segment lost 6 bases, leaving 20 bases of the junction unmatched. CDR1 and CDR2 from the germline V gene are MDHEN and SYDVKM. The CDR3 has 17 amino acids. CDR3 coding DNA: TGTGCCAGCAGGTCTACCTCTAGCGGTTCCTTCCTTCGTACGCAGTATTTT. Translating it yields CASRSTSSGSFLRTQYF. The full variable domain, its missing parts supplied by reference TRBV28 and TRBJ2-3, is DVKVTQSSRYLVKRTGEKVFLECVQDMDHENMFWYRQDPGLGLRLIYFSYDVKMKEKGDIPEGYSVSREKKERFSLILESASTNQTSMYLCASRSTSSGSFLRTQYFGPGTRLTVL.

The chain's CDR3 is CASSQPTGGRQNEAFF. The CDR3 DNA reads as TGCGCCAGCAGCCAACCCACAGGGGGGCGGCAGAATGAAGCTTTCTTT. The chain carries TRBV4-1 and TRBJ1-1; 8 positions match TRBD1. V lost 2 bases, J lost 7 bases, and 12 bases stayed unmatched. Looked up from germline, CDR1 is MGHRA and CDR2 is YSYEKL. The length of the CDR3 is 16 residues.

The genes are TRBV5-1 and TRBJ2-2; D gene unclear. The CDR3 is 15 residues long. CDR1 and CDR2 (germline): SGHRS, YFSETQ. Deletions cut 0 bases from V and 3 bases from J, with 9 bases between. CDR3 coding DNA: TGCGCCAGCAGCTTGGGAGGTGGCGACACCGGGGAGCTGTTTTTT. It is translated as CASSLGGGDTGELFF.

This clonotype was recorded at least ten times. V usage is TRBV28 and J usage is TRBJ1-3; a weak D match, TRBD1 (6 bases). This CDR3 comprises 14 residues. V lost 4 bases to trimming and J lost 5 bases, with 12 bases between them. Germline CDR1 MDHEN, CDR2 SYDVKM. CDR3 nucleotide sequence: TGTGCCAGCAGTTCCGGACAGCTGAGAAACACCATATATTTT. It codes for CASSSGQLRNTIYF. Combining the CDR3 with reference TRBV28 and TRBJ1-3 gives the whole variable domain DVKVTQSSRYLVKRTGEKVFLECVQDMDHENMFWYRQDPGLGLRLIYFSYDVKMKEKGDIPEGYSVSREKKERFSLILESASTNQTSMYLCASSSGQLRNTIYFGEGSWLTVV.

The chain joins TRBV6-1 to TRBJ1-6; no clear D gene. Germline-derived CDR1 and CDR2 are MNHNS and SASEGT. CDR3 size: 14 residues. Deletions cut 8 bases from V and 6 bases from J, with 14 bases between. The CDR3 sequence: CASLNYLSNSPLHF. The CDR3 coding sequence is TGTGCCAGCCTTAATTACCTTAGTAATTCACCCCTCCACTTT.

This clonotype was seen more than once but under ten times. The CDR3 here is CASRPVGDTQYF. CDR3 in DNA: TGTGCCAGCAGACCGGTAGGAGATACGCAGTATTTT. This chain joins TRBV28 and TRBJ2-3; no definite D call. The V gene lost 6 bases and the J gene lost 5 bases, with 9 bases spanning the gap. Germline V CDR1 and CDR2: MDHEN, SYDVKM. The CDR3 contains 12 residues. Variable domain in full (rest from reference TRBV28 and TRBJ2-3): DVKVTQSSRYLVKRTGEKVFLECVQDMDHENMFWYRQDPGLGLRLIYFSYDVKMKEKGDIPEGYSVSREKKERFSLILESASTNQTSMYLCASRPVGDTQYFGPGTRLTVL.

In this sample, this clonotype turned up a few times. The rearrangement uses TRBV20-1 and TRBJ2-5; possible D gene TRBD2, 6 bases. The CDR3 runs 13 residues. V was clipped by 6 bases and J by 1 base, with 12 bases between them. The germline CDR1 and CDR2 sequences are DFQATT and SNEGSKA (reference sequence). The CDR3 loop is CSARRTTQETQYF. The CDR3 DNA is TGCAGTGCCCGACGGACTACCCAAGAGACCCAGTACTTC.

This clonotype appeared many times. The chain carries TRBV24-1 and TRBJ1-5; D not resolved. V lost 6 bases, J lost 0 bases, and 8 bases lay in between. The germline CDR1 and CDR2 sequences are KGHDR and SFDVKD. The CDR3 sequence is 14 residues long. The CDR3 sequence: CATSLSNSNQPQHF. The CDR3 DNA reads as TGTGCCACCAGTTTGTCCAATAGCAATCAGCCCCAGCATTTT.

This clonotype is medium-sized within its sample. V and J are TRBV27 and TRBJ2-1, with 9 nucleotides matching TRBD2. The CDR3 consists of 16 residues. The germline V gene has CDR1 MNHEY and CDR2 SMNVEV (reference sequence). After removal of 3 bases from V and 1 base from J, the junction contained 4 bases not matched to a gene. The CDR3 DNA reads TGTGCCAGCAGTTTTAGCGGGAGCGGATCCTACAATGAGCAGTTCTTC. This encodes CASSFSGSGSYNEQFF.

The DNA for the CDR3 is TGCAGCCACCGGGACTGGGGAAACACCATATATTTT. The encoded protein is CSHRDWGNTIYF. The chain has TRBV29-1 and TRBJ1-3, with a possible D match to TRBD1 (5 bases). The V gene's germline CDR1 is SQVTM and CDR2 ANQGSEA. Trimming pared 8 bases from V and 4 bases from J, leaving 12 bases between. The CDR3 has 12 amino acids.

In this sample, this clonotype turned up a few times. J is TRBJ1-4 and V is TRBV12-3 or TRBV12-4; the D gene is possibly TRBD1 (5 bases). V lost 7 bases, J lost 4 bases, and 10 bases lay in between. The CDR3 sequence is 13 residues long. As DNA, the CDR3 is TGTGCCAGCAACCTCAGGGATAATGAAAAACTGTTTTTT. Translating gives CASNLRDNEKLFF.

This clonotype was observed many times. The chain combines TRBV15 with TRBJ2-5, with no clear D. Between the trimmed V and J ends, which lost 5 bases and 5 bases, there was a span of 9 bases. Germline loops: CDR1 LNHNV, CDR2 YYDKDF (reference sequence). CDR3 length: 12 amino acids. The CDR3 DNA follows: TGTGCCACCAGCCAACGTCTGGAGACCCAGTACTTC. Its protein product is CATSQRLETQYF.

V usage is TRBV5-1 and J usage is TRBJ1-5, with 9 bases identical to TRBD1. Germline V gene lookup returns CDR1 SGHRS and CDR2 YFSETQ. Germline trimming cut 0 bases from V and 7 bases from J; bases unmatched to any gene: 5. This CDR3 contains 15 residues. For the CDR3, the DNA is TGCGCCAGCAGCTTGGCCGGGACAGGGCTCCAGCCCCAGCATTTT. Protein product: CASSLAGTGLQPQHF.

This clonotype was counted at least ten times. The chain combines TRBV7-8 with TRBJ2-7; D perhaps matches TRBD1 (6 bases). V lost 6 bases, J lost 13 bases, and 28 bases lay in between. Germline V lookup: CDR1 SGHVS, CDR2 FQNEAQ. The CDR3 covers 15 residues. CDR3 sequence (DNA): TGTGCCAGCAGTTATATCCGGGACACACGGAAGGGGTTATACGTC. It codes for CASSYIRDTRKGLYV.

The V and J genes are TRBV19 and TRBJ2-1; 8 bases match TRBD1. Germline loops: CDR1 LNHDA, CDR2 SQIVND (reference sequence). CDR3 length: 18 residues. J was trimmed by 7 bases and V by 3 bases; bases with no gene match: 17. CDR3: CASSIYGASQGAGNEQFF. The CDR3, as DNA: TGTGCCAGTAGTATTTACGGGGCTTCCCAGGGGGCGGGTAATGAGCAGTTCTTC.

The CDR3 DNA sequence: TGTGCCAGCAGCTTCCAGGGCCCGGGCACAGATACGCAGTATTTT. Translated, it gives CASSFQGPGTDTQYF. The chain is built from TRBV5-4 and TRBJ2-3; a weak D match, TRBD1 (5 bases). Germline loops: CDR1 SGHNT, CDR2 YYREEE (reference sequence). CDR3 size: 15 residues. Trimming shortened V by 2 bases and J by 1 base, and 11 bases separated the two germline ends.

This clonotype was counted only a few times. This chain links TRBV5-1 with TRBJ1-2; 7 nucleotides match TRBD1. The germline CDR1 and CDR2 sequences are SGHRS and YFSETQ. The V gene end was trimmed by 4 bases and the J gene end by 6 bases; junction bases not matched to a gene: 6. The CDR3 length is 13 residues. CDR3 region: CASSPRGFDGYTF. The CDR3 nucleotides read TGCGCCAGCAGCCCCAGGGGGTTCGATGGCTACACCTTC.